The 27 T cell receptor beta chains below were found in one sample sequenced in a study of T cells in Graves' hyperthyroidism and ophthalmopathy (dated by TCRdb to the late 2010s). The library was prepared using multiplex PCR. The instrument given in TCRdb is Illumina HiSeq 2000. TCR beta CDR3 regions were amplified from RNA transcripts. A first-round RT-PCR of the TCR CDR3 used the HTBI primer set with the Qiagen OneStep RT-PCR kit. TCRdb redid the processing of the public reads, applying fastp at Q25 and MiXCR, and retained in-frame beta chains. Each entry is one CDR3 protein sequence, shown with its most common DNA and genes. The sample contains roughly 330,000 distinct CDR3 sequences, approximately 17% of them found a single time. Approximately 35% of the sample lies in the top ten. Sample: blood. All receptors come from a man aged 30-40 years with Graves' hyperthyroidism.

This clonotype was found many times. The CDR3 DNA reads as TGTGCCAGCAGCTTAGGGAGTCTCACAGATACGCAGTATTTT. It translates to CASSLGSLTDTQYF. The chain has TRBV5-6 and TRBJ2-3; tentative D call: TRBD2 (5 bases). In germline, CDR1 is SGHDT, CDR2 YYEEEE. Trimming stripped 2 bases from V and 2 bases from J, with 9 bases between. The CDR3 has 14 amino acids.

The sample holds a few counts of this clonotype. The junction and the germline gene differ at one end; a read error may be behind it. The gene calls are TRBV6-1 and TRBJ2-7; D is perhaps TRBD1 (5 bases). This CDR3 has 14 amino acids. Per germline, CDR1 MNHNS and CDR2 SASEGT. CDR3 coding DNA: TGTGCCAGCAGTCCAGGGTCCCGCTCCTACGAGCGGTACTTC. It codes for CASSPGSRSYERYF.

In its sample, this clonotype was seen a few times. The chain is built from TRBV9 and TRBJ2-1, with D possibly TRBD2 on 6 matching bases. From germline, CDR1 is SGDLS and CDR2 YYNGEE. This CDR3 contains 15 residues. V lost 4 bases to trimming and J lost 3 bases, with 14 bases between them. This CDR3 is CASSPGDSLYNEQFF. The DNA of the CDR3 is TGTGCCAGCAGCCCCGGGGACTCCCTCTACAATGAGCAGTTCTTC.

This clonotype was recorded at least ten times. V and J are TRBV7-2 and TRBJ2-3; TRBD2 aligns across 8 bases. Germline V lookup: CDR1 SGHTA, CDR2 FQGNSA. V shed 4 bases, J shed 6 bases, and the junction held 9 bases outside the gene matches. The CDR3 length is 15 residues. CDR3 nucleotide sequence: TGTGCCAGCAGCTCCATAGCGGGGCACGCCGATACGCAGTATTTT. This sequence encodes CASSSIAGHADTQYF.

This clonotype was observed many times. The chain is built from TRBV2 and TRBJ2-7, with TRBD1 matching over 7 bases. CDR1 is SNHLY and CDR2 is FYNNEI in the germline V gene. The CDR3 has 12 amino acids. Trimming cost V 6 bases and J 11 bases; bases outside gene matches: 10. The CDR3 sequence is CASRALQGDEYF. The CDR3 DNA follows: TGTGCCAGCAGAGCCCTTCAGGGGGACGAGTACTTC.

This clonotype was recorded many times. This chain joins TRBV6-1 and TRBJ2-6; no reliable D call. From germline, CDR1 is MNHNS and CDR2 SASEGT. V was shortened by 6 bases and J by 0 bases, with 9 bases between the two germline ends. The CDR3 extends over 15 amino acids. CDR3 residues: CASSSHSSGANVLTF. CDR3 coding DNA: TGTGCCAGCAGCTCCCACAGCTCTGGGGCCAACGTCCTGACTTTC.

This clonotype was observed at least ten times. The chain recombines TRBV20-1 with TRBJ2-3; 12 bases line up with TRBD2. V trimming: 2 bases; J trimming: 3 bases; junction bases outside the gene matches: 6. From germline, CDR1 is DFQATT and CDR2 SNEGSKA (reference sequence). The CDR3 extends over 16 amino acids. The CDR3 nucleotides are TGCAGTGCTAGACTAGCGGGAGGGCCACGGACAGATACGCAGTATTTT. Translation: CSARLAGGPRTDTQYF.

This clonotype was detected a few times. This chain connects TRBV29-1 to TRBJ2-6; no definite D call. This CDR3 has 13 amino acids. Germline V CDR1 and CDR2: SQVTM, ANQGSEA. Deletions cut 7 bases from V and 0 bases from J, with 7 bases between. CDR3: CSADTSGANVLTF. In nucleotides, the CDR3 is TGCAGCGCTGACACCTCTGGGGCCAACGTCCTGACTTTC.

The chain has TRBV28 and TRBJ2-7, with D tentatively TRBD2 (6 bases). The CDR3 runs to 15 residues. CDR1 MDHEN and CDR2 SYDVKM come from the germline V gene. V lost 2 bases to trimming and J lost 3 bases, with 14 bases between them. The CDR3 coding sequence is TGTGCCAGCAGTTTAGAGGAGGGCAGGTTCTACGAGCAGTACTTC. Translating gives CASSLEEGRFYEQYF. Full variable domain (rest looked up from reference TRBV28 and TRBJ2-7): DVKVTQSSRYLVKRTGEKVFLECVQDMDHENMFWYRQDPGLGLRLIYFSYDVKMKEKGDIPEGYSVSREKKERFSLILESASTNQTSMYLCASSLEEGRFYEQYFGPGTRLTVT.

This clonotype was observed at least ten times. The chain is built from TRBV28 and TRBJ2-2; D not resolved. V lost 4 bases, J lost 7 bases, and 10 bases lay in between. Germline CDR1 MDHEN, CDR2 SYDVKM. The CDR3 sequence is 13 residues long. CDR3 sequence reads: CASSYVTGGELFF. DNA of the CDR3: TGTGCCAGCAGTTACGTAACGGGCGGGGAGCTGTTTTTT.

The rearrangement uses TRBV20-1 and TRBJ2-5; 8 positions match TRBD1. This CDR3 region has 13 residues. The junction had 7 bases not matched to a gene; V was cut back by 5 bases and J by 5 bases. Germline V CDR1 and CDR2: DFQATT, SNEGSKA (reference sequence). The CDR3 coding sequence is TGCAGTGCTCCGACAGGGGCACTGGAGACCCAGTACTTC. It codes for CSAPTGALETQYF.

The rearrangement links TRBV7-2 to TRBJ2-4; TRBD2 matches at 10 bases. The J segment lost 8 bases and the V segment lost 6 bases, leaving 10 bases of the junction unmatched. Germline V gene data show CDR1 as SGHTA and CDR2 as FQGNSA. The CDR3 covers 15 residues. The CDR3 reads CASSSAGGGGDIQYF. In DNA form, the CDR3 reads TGTGCCAGCAGTTCAGCGGGAGGGGGGGGGGACATTCAGTACTTC.

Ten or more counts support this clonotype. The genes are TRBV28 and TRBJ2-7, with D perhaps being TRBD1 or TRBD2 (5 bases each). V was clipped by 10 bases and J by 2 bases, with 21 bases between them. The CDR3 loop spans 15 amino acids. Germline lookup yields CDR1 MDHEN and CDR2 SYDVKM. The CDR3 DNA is TGTGCCACCAAACCCGAAGGGACGATGACCTACGAGCAGTACTTC. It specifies CATKPEGTMTYEQYF. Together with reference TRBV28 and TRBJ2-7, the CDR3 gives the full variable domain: DVKVTQSSRYLVKRTGEKVFLECVQDMDHENMFWYRQDPGLGLRLIYFSYDVKMKEKGDIPEGYSVSREKKERFSLILESASTNQTSMYLCATKPEGTMTYEQYFGPGTRLTVT.

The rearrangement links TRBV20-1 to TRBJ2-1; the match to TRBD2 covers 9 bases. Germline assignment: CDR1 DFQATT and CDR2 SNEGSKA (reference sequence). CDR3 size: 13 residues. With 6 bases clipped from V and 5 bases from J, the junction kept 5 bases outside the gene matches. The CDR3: CSASSSGNNEQFF. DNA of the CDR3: TGCAGTGCCAGCTCTAGCGGGAACAATGAGCAGTTCTTC.

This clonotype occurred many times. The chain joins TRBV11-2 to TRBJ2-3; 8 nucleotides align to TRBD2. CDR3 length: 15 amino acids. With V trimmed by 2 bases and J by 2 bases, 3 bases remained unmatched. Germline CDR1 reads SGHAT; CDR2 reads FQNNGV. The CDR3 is CASSLSGRPTDTQYF. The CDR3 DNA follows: TGTGCCAGCAGCTTAAGCGGGAGACCCACAGATACGCAGTATTTT.

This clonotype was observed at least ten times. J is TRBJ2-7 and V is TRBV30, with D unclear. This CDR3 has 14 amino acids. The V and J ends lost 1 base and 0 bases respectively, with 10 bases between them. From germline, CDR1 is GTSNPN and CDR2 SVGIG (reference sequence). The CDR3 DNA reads TGTGCCTGGAGTGCGAACGTTTACTCCTACGAGCAGTACTTC. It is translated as CAWSANVYSYEQYF.

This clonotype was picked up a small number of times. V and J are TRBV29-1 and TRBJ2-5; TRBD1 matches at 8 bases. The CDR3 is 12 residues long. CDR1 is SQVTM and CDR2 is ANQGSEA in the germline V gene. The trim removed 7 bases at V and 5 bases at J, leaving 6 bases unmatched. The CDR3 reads CSGTGQGETQYF. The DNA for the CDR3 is TGCAGCGGGACCGGACAGGGTGAGACCCAGTACTTC.

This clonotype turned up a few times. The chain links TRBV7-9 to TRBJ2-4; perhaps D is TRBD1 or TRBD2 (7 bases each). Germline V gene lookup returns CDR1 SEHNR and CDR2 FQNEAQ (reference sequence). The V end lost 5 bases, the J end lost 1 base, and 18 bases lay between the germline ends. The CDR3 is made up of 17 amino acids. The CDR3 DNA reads TGTGCCAGCAGCCCGAGACAGGGAGGGGGGGCCAAAAACATTCAGTACTTC. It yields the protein CASSPRQGGGAKNIQYF. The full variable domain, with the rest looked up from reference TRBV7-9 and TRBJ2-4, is DTGVSQNPRHKITKRGQNVTFRCDPISEHNRLYWYRQTLGQGPEFLTYFQNEAQLEKSRLLSDRFSAERPKGSFSTLEIQRTEQGDSAMYLCASSPRQGGGAKNIQYFGAGTRLSVL.

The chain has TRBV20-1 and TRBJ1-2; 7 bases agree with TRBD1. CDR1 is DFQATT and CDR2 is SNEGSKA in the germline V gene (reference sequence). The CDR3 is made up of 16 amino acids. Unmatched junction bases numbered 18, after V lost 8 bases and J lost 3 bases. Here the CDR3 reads CSSPTVQDRQYYGYTF. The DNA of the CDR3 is TGCAGTTCCCCTACGGTCCAGGACAGGCAGTACTATGGCTACACCTTC.

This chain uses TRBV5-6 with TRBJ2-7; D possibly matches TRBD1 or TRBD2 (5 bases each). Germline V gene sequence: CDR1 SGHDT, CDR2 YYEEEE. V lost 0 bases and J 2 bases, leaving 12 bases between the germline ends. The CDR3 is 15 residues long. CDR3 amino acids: CASSLAGAPPYEQYF. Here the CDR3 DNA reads TGTGCCAGCAGCTTGGCCGGGGCCCCTCCCTACGAGCAGTACTTC.

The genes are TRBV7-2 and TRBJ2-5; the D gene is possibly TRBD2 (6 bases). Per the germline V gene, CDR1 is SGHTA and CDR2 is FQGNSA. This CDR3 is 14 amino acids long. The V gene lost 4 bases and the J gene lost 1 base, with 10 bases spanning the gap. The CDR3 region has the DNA TGTGCCAGCAGCTGGGAGGACTTCCAAGAGACCCAGTACTTC. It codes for CASSWEDFQETQYF.

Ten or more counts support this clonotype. The CDR3 region is CASSTLLGETQYF. The CDR3 DNA sequence: TGTGCCAGCAGCACCCTGCTGGGAGAGACCCAGTACTTC. The rearrangement uses TRBV11-2 and TRBJ2-5; unclear D gene. Germline CDR1 and CDR2: SGHAT and FQNNGV. The CDR3 is 13 residues long. V lost 5 bases and J 4 bases, leaving 11 bases between the germline ends.

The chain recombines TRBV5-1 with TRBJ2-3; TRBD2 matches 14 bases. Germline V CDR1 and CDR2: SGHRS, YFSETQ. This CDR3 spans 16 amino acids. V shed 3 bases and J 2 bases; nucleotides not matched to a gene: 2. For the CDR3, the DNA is TGCGCCAGCAGCTGGGGACTAGCGGGGGTCACAGATACGCAGTATTTT. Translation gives CASSWGLAGVTDTQYF.

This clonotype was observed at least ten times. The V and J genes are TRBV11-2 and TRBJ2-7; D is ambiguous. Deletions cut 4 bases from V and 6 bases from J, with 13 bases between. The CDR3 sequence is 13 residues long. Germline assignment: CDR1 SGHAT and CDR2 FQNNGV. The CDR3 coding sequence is TGTGCCAGCAGCTCCGGTGTCGGGCTCGAGCAGTACTTC. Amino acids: CASSSGVGLEQYF. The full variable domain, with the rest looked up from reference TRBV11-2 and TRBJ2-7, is EAGVAQSPRYKIIEKRQSVAFWCNPISGHATLYWYQQILGQGPKLLIQFQNNGVVDDSQLPKDRFSAERLKGVDSTLKIQPAKLEDSAVYLCASSSGVGLEQYFGPGTRLTVT.

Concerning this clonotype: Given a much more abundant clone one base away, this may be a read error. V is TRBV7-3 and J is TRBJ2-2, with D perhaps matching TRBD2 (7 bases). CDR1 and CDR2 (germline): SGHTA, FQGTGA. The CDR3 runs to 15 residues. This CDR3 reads CASSLLAGDTGGLFF. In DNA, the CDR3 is TGTGCCAGCAGCTTATTGGCGGGGGACACCGGGGGGCTGTTTTTT. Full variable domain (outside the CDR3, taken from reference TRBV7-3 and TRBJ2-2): GAGVSQTPSNKVTEKGKYVELRCDPISGHTALYWYRQSLGQGPEFLIYFQGTGAADDSGLPNDRFFAVRPEGSVSTLKIQRTERGDSAVYLCASSLLAGDTGGLFFGEGSRLTVL.

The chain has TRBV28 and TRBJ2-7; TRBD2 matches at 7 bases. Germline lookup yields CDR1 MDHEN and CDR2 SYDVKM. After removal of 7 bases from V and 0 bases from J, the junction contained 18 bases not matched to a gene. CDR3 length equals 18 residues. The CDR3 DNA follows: TGTGCCAGCAAAGAAGCGGGAAGTGGAGACCAAAGCTCCTACGAGCAGTACTTC. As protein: CASKEAGSGDQSSYEQYF.

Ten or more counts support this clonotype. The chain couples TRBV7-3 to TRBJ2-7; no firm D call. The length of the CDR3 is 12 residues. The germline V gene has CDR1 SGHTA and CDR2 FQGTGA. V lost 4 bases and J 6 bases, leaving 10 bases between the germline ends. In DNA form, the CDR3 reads TGTGCCAGCAGCTCCCAAAAGGGCGAGCAGTACTTC. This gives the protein CASSSQKGEQYF.